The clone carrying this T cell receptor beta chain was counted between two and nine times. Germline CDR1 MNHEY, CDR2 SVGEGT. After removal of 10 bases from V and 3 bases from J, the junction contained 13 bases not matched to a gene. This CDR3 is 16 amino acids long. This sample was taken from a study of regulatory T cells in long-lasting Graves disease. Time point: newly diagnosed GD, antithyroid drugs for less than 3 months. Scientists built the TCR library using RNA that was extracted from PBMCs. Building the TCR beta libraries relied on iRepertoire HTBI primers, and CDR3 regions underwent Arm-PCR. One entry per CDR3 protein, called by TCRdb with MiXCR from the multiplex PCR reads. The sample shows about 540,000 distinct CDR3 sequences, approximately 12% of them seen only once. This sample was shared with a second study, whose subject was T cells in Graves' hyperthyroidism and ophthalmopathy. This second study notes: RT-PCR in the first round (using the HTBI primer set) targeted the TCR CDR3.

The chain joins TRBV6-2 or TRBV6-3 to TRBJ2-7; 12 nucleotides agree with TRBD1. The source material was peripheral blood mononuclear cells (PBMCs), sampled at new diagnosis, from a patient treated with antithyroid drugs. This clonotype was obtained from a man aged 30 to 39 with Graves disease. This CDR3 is CATLGDRGRKIYEQYF. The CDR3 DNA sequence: TGTGCCACTCTCGGGGACAGGGGGCGCAAAATCTACGAGCAGTACTTC.